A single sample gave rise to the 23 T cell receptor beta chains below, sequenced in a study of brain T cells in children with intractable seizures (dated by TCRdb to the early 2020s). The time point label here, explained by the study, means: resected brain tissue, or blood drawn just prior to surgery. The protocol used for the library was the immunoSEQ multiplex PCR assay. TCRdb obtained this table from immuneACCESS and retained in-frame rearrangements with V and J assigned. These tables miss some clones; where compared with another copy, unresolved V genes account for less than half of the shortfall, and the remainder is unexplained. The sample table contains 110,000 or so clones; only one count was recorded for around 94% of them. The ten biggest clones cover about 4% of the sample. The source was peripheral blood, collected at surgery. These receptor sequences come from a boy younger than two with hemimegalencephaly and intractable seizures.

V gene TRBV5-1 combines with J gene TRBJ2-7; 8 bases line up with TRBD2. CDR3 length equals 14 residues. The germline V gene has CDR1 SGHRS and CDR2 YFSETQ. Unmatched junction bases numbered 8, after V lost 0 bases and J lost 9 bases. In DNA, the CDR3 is TGCGCCAGCAGCTTGGAGCGGGCTAGCGGGTCGCAGTACTTC. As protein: CASSLERASGSQYF.

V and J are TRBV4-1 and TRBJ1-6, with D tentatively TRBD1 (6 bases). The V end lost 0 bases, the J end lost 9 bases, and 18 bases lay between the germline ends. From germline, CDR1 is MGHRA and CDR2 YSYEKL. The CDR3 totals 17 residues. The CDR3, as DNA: TGCGCCAGCAGCCAAGATCTGGGCAGGGGAGGGGTTTCACCCCTCCACTTT. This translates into CASSQDLGRGGVSPLHF.

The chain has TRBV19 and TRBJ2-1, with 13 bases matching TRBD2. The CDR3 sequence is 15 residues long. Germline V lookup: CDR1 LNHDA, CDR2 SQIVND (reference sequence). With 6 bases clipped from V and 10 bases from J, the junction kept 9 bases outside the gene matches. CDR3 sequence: CASSQRTSGRGEQFF. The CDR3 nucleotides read TGTGCCAGTAGCCAACGGACTAGCGGGAGAGGCGAGCAGTTCTTC.

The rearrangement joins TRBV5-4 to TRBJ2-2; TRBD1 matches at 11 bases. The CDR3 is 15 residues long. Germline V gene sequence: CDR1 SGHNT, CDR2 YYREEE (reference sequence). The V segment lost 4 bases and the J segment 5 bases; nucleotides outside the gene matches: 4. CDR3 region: CASSQGTGGTGELFF. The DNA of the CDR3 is TGTGCCAGCAGCCAAGGGACAGGGGGGACCGGGGAGCTGTTTTTT.

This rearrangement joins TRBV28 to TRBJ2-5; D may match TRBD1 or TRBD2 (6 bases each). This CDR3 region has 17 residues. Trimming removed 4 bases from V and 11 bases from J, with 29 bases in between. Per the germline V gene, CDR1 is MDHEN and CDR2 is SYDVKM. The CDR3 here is CASSSGTGGLFYSLQYF. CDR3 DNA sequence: TGTGCCAGCAGTTCGGGTACCGGGGGCCTATTTTACTCCCTACAGTACTTC. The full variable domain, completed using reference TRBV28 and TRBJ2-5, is DVKVTQSSRYLVKRTGEKVFLECVQDMDHENMFWYRQDPGLGLRLIYFSYDVKMKEKGDIPEGYSVSREKKERFSLILESASTNQTSMYLCASSSGTGGLFYSLQYFGPGTRLLVL.

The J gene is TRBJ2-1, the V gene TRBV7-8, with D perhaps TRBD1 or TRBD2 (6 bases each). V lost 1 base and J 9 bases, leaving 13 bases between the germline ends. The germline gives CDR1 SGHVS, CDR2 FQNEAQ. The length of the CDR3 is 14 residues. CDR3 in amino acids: CASSLVGGSGEQFF. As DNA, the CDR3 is TGTGCCAGCAGCTTAGTAGGGGGGTCCGGTGAGCAGTTCTTC.

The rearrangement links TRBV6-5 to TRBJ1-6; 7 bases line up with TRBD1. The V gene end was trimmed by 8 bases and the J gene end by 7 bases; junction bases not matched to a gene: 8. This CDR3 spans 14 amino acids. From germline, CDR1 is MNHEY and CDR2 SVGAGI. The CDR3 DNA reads TGTGCCAGCGCACGGGACAGAGAAAATTCACCCCTCCACTTT. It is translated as CASARDRENSPLHF.

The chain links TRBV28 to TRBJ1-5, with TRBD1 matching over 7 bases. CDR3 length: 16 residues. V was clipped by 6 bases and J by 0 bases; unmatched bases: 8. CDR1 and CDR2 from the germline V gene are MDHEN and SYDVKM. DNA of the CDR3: TGTGCCAGCAGACTCGGGACAGCCTATAGCAATCAGCCCCAGCATTTT. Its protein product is CASRLGTAYSNQPQHF.

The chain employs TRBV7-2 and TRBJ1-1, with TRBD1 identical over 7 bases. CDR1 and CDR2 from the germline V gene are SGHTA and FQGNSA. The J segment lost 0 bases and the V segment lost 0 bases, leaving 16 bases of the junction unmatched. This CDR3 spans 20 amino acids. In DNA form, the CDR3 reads TGTGCCAGCAGCTTAGCGCGGGGTAACAGGGGCCGGATATTGAACACTGAAGCTTTCTTT. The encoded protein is CASSLARGNRGRILNTEAFF. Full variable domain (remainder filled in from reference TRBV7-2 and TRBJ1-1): GAGVSQSPSNKVTEKGKDVELRCDPISGHTALYWYRQSLGQGLEFLIYFQGNSAPDKSGLPSDRFSAERTGGSVSTLTIQRTQQEDSAVYLCASSLARGNRGRILNTEAFFGQGTRLTVV.

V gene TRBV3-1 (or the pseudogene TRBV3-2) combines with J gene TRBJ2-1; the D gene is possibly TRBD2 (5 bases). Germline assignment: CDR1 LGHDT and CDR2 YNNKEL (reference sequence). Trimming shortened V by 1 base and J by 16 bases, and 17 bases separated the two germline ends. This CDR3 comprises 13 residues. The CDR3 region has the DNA TGTGCCAGCAGCCAAGGAGGATTGAGCGGAGCTTTCTTC. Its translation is CASSQGGLSGAFF.

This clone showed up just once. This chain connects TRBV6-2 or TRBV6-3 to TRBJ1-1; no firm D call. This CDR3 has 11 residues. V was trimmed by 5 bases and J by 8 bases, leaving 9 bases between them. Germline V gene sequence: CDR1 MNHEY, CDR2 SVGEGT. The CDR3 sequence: CASSTAGEAFF. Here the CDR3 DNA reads TGTGCCAGCAGTACCGCGGGAGAAGCTTTCTTT.

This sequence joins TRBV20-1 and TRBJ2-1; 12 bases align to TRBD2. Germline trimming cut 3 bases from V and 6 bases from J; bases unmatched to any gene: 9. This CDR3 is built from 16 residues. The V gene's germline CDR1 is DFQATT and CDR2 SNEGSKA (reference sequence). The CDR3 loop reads CSASSMTSGSANEQFF. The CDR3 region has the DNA TGCAGTGCTAGTTCCATGACTAGCGGGAGTGCCAATGAGCAGTTCTTC.

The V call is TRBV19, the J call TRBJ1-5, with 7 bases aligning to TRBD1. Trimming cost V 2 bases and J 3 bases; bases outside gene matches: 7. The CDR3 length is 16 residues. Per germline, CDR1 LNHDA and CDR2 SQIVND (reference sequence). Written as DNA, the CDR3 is TGTGCCAGTAGTATAATCGCCAGGGGGGTCAATCAGCCCCAGCATTTT. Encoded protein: CASSIIARGVNQPQHF.

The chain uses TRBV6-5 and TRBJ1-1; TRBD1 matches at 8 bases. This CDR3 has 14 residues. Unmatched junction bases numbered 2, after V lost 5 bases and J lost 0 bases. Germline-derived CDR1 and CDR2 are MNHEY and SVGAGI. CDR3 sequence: CASSMTGVNTEAFF. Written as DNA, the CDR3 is TGTGCCAGCAGTATGACAGGGGTGAACACTGAAGCTTTCTTT.

CDR3 loop: CAISGRTGGSQPQHF. CDR3 bases: TGTGCCATCAGTGGTCGCACAGGGGGATCTCAGCCCCAGCATTTT. This chain joins TRBV10-3 and TRBJ1-5; 8 nucleotides match TRBD1. Germline V gene data show CDR1 as ENHRY and CDR2 as SYGVKD. The CDR3 runs to 15 residues. V lost 4 bases and J lost 6; bases outside the gene matches: 8.

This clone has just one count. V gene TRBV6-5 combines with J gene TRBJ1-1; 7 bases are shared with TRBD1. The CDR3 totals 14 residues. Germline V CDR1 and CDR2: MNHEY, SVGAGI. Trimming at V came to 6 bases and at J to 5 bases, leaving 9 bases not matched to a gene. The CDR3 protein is CASRHDRVQTEAFF. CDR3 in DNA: TGTGCCAGCAGGCACGACAGGGTTCAAACTGAAGCTTTCTTT.

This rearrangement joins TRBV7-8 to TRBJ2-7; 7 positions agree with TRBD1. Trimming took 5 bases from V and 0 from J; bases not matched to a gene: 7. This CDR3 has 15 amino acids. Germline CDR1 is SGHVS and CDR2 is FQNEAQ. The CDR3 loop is CASSPTRDSSYEQYF. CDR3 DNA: TGTGCCAGCAGCCCCACCCGGGACAGCTCCTACGAGCAGTACTTC.

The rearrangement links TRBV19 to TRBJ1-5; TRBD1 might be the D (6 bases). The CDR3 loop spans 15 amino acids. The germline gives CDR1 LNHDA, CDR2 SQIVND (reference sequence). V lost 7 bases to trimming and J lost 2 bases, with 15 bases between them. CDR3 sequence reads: CASTLQGFRNQPQHF. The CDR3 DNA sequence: TGTGCCAGTACCTTACAGGGCTTCCGCAATCAGCCCCAGCATTTT.

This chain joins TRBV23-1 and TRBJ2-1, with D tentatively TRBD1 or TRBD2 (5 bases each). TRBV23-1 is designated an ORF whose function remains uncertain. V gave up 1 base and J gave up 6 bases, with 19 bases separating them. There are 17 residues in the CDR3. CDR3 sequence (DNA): TGCGCCAGCAGTCAATGTGGTCGCTATGGGACGTGCAATGAGCAGTTCTTC. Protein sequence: CASSQCGRYGTCNEQFF.

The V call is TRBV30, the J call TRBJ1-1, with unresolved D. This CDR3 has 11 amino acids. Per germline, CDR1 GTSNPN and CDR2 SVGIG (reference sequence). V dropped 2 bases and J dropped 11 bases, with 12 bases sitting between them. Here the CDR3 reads CAWSHGVGAFF. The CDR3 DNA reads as TGTGCCTGGAGTCACGGGGTAGGGGCTTTCTTT.

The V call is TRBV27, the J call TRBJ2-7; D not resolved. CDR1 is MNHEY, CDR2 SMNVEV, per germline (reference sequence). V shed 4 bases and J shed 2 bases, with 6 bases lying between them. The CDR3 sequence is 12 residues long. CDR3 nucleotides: TGTGCCAGCAGTTCGAACACCTACGAGCAGTACTTC. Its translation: CASSSNTYEQYF.

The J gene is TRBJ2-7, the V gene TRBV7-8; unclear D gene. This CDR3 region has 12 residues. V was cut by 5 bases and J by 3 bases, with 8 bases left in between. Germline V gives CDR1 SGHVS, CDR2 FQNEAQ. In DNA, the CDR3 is TGTGCCAGCAGCCCATCGATCTACGAGCAGTACTTC. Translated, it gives CASSPSIYEQYF.

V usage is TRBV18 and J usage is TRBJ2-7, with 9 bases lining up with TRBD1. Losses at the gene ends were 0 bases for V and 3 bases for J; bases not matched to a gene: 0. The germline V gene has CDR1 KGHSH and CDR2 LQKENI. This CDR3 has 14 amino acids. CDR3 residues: CASSPPTGGYEQYF. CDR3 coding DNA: TGTGCCAGCTCACCACCGACAGGGGGCTACGAGCAGTACTTC.